Below are 29 T cell receptor beta chains sequenced from a single sample in a study of blood T cell repertoires in COVID-19. The assay was immunoSEQ multiplex PCR, and TCRdb's table has in-frame clones only and misses some. The sample holds roughly 120,000 clones, 70% to 80% seen once. Sequencing used peripheral blood. These receptors were obtained from a man aged 65 to 79 with acute or convalescent COVID-19.

The chain joins TRBV7-2 to TRBJ2-1; TRBD2 matches 10 bases. This CDR3 contains 15 residues. In germline, CDR1 is SGHTA, CDR2 FQGNSA. The V and J ends lost 5 bases and 4 bases, in that order; junction bases with no gene match: 5. DNA of the CDR3: TGTGCCAGCAGCCAGACTAGCGGGCTTTACAATGAGCAGTTCTTC. It encodes CASSQTSGLYNEQFF.

The J gene is TRBJ2-3, the V gene TRBV14; TRBD2 matches 7 bases. CDR1 is SGHDN, CDR2 FVKESK, per germline. V lost 0 bases, J lost 0 bases, and 3 bases stayed unmatched. The CDR3 has 16 residues. The CDR3 sequence is CASSQELARSTDTQYF. CDR3 in DNA: TGTGCCAGCAGCCAAGAACTAGCGCGTAGCACAGATACGCAGTATTTT.

The chain is built from TRBV7-8 and TRBJ2-5; D is ambiguous. This CDR3 has 11 amino acids. The V gene's germline CDR1 is SGHVS and CDR2 FQNEAQ. V lost 4 bases and J lost 2, with 2 bases in between. CDR3 nucleotide sequence: TGTGCCAGCAGCTCTCAAGAGACCCAGTACTTC. Protein: CASSSQETQYF.

V gene TRBV7-2 combines with J gene TRBJ2-7; TRBD2 is a possible D gene (6 bases). The length of the CDR3 is 14 residues. Germline CDR1 SGHTA, CDR2 FQGNSA. Trimming left V 5 bases short and J 0 bases short, with 11 bases between. DNA of the CDR3: TGTGCCAGCAGCCGGGGGATTCGCTCCTACGAGCAGTACTTC. Translated: CASSRGIRSYEQYF.

J is TRBJ1-1 and V is TRBV6-5; D remains unclear. Trimming stripped 2 bases from V and 3 bases from J, with 10 bases between. This CDR3 has 14 amino acids. The germline V gene has CDR1 MNHEY and CDR2 SVGAGI. The CDR3 loop reads CASSYLGADTEAFF. The DNA of the CDR3 is TGTGCCAGCAGTTACCTGGGTGCGGACACTGAAGCTTTCTTT.

The rearrangement joins TRBV11-3 to TRBJ2-7; TRBD2 matches 7 bases. The V segment lost 5 bases and the J segment 7 bases; nucleotides outside the gene matches: 8. Germline V gene sequence: CDR1 SGHNT, CDR2 YENEEA. This CDR3 has 13 amino acids. The chain's CDR3 is CASSPPGGWEQYF. The CDR3 DNA follows: TGTGCCAGCAGCCCCCCCGGGGGGTGGGAGCAGTACTTC. Based on the CDR3 plus reference TRBV11-3 and TRBJ2-7, the full variable domain is EAGVVQSPRYKIIEKKQPVAFWCNPISGHNTLYWYLQNLGQGPELLIRYENEEAVDDSQLPKDRFSAERLKGVDSTLKIQPAELGDSAVYLCASSPPGGWEQYFGPGTRLTVT.

The V call is TRBV18, the J call TRBJ1-1; 9 bases line up with TRBD1. Germline values: CDR1 KGHSH, CDR2 LQKENI. The CDR3 runs to 15 residues. Germline trimming cut 4 bases from V and 1 base from J; bases unmatched to any gene: 4. The CDR3 DNA reads as TGTGCCAGCTCACAGGCGGGACAGGGGAACACTGAAGCTTTCTTT. Protein product: CASSQAGQGNTEAFF.

The chain's CDR3 is CAWSGTVRGELFF. CDR3 bases: TGTGCCTGGAGTGGGACAGTACGCGGGGAGCTGTTTTTT. The chain links TRBV30 to TRBJ2-2; weak D call: TRBD1 (6 bases). V was cut by 1 base and J by 7 bases, with 10 bases left in between. The germline gives CDR1 GTSNPN, CDR2 SVGIG (reference sequence). The CDR3 is 13 residues long.

In this sample, this clone turned up a few times. This chain joins TRBV5-1 and TRBJ1-1, with D possibly being TRBD1 (5 bases). Germline-derived CDR1 and CDR2 are SGHRS and YFSETQ. The germline V and J ends were trimmed by 3 bases and 2 bases, with 14 bases remaining between them. The CDR3 contains 15 residues. DNA of the CDR3: TGCGCCAGCAGCTGGGAGGGTACAGGCAACACTGAAGCTTTCTTT. Translation: CASSWEGTGNTEAFF. Drawing the rest from reference TRBV5-1 and TRBJ1-1, the complete variable domain is KAGVTQTPRYLIKTRGQQVTLSCSPISGHRSVSWYQQTPGQGLQFLFEYFSETQRNKGNFPGRFSGRQFSNSRSEMNVSTLELGDSALYLCASSWEGTGNTEAFFGQGTRLTVV.

This clone has just a few counts. The chain links TRBV28 to TRBJ1-2; tentatively, D is TRBD1 (6 bases). The CDR3 spans 17 residues. Germline values: CDR1 MDHEN, CDR2 SYDVKM. V dropped 5 bases and J dropped 4 bases, with 23 bases sitting between them. In DNA, the CDR3 is TGTGCCAGCAGTGAGGACAGACCGGCGGGTATTGGCTATGGCTACACCTTC. Translated: CASSEDRPAGIGYGYTF.

The CDR3 DNA reads as TGTGCCAGCAGGTCTACGGATACGCAGTATTTT. Translation gives CASRSTDTQYF. The chain joins TRBV27 to TRBJ2-3, with D hard to call. CDR3 length: 11 residues. The V gene's germline CDR1 is MNHEY and CDR2 SMNVEV (reference sequence). The ends were cut back, 6 bases at V and 6 bases at J, with 7 bases in the middle.

V and J are TRBV11-1 and TRBJ1-5, with 11 bases matching TRBD1. The germline V gene has CDR1 SGHAT and CDR2 FQDESV (reference sequence). V lost 5 bases and J lost 4; bases outside the gene matches: 4. CDR3 length: 15 residues. The CDR3 DNA is TGTGCCAGCAGCCCTGGGACAGGGGGTAATCAGCCCCAGCATTTT. It codes for CASSPGTGGNQPQHF.

The rearrangement joins TRBV9 to TRBJ1-4, with TRBD1 matching over 9 bases. Germline CDR1 reads SGDLS; CDR2 reads YYNGEE. The CDR3 is made up of 16 amino acids. The V segment lost 3 bases and the J segment 8 bases; nucleotides outside the gene matches: 11. The CDR3 coding sequence is TGTGCCAGCAGCGCCGCGCCGGGACAGGGAAGGGAAAAACTGTTTTTT. This codes for CASSAAPGQGREKLFF.

The chain joins TRBV18 to TRBJ1-3; D call uncertain. Germline assignment: CDR1 KGHSH and CDR2 LQKENI. Trimming removed 2 bases at V and 5 bases at J, with 16 bases between. This CDR3 has 16 residues. CDR3 loop: CASSPAGNVLRNTIYF. The CDR3 coding sequence is TGTGCCAGCTCACCAGCGGGGAACGTTTTGAGAAACACCATATATTTT.

The V call is TRBV30, the J call TRBJ1-1; 8 bases fit TRBD1. With V trimmed by 1 base and J by 11 bases, 3 bases remained unmatched. Germline assignment: CDR1 GTSNPN and CDR2 SVGIG (reference sequence). This CDR3 has 11 amino acids. CDR3 residues: CAWSDRGAAFF. The CDR3 DNA sequence: TGTGCCTGGAGTGACAGGGGGGCGGCTTTCTTT.

The chain links TRBV4-2 to TRBJ2-7, with 12 bases identical to TRBD2. Germline CDR1 is LGHNA and CDR2 is YNFKEQ. V lost 0 bases, J lost 1 base, and 10 bases stayed unmatched. CDR3 length: 19 amino acids. This CDR3 is CASSQEWLAGGPWSYEQYF. In nucleotides, the CDR3 is TGTGCCAGCAGCCAAGAGTGGCTAGCGGGAGGGCCCTGGTCCTACGAGCAGTACTTC.

This chain uses TRBV2 with TRBJ2-3, with D possibly TRBD1 on 6 matching bases. CDR1 is SNHLY and CDR2 is FYNNEI in the germline V gene. The V gene lost 6 bases and the J gene lost 6 bases, with 16 bases spanning the gap. The CDR3 has 14 amino acids. CDR3 sequence reads: CASSISLQGDTQYF. The CDR3 DNA is TGTGCCAGCAGCATCTCTCTACAGGGTGATACGCAGTATTTT.

This clone was detected once. V gene TRBV5-5 combines with J gene TRBJ2-5; D gene ambiguous. V was trimmed by 0 bases and J by 5 bases, leaving 11 bases between them. CDR1 is SGHKS and CDR2 is YYEKEE in the germline V gene (reference sequence). CDR3 size: 14 residues. The CDR3 is CASSLAAIAETQYF. CDR3 in DNA: TGTGCCAGCAGCTTGGCCGCGATCGCTGAGACCCAGTACTTC.

The rearrangement joins TRBV28 to TRBJ1-1, with D possibly matching TRBD1 (5 bases). V lost 8 bases to trimming and J lost 2 bases, with 9 bases between them. The CDR3 contains 12 residues. The germline gives CDR1 MDHEN, CDR2 SYDVKM. The CDR3 reads CASVGHNTEAFF. The CDR3 bases are TGTGCCAGCGTAGGACACAACACTGAAGCTTTCTTT. Full variable domain (missing parts from reference TRBV28 and TRBJ1-1): DVKVTQSSRYLVKRTGEKVFLECVQDMDHENMFWYRQDPGLGLRLIYFSYDVKMKEKGDIPEGYSVSREKKERFSLILESASTNQTSMYLCASVGHNTEAFFGQGTRLTVV.

The chain recombines TRBV5-1 with TRBJ2-2, with TRBD2 matching 7 bases. CDR1 and CDR2 (germline): SGHRS, YFSETQ. This CDR3 is 20 amino acids long. Losses at the gene ends were 4 bases for V and 4 bases for J; bases not matched to a gene: 22. DNA for the CDR3: TGCGCCAGCAGCCCCAAGGGCGGGAGCCAGTGGTATCCCACCACCGGGGAGCTGTTTTTT. This codes for CASSPKGGSQWYPTTGELFF.

The table lists this clone with a few counts. V and J are TRBV7-2 and TRBJ1-1; 9 nucleotides align to TRBD1. This CDR3 spans 14 amino acids. The germline CDR1 and CDR2 sequences are SGHTA and FQGNSA. Trimming took 4 bases from V and 11 from J; bases not matched to a gene: 11. The CDR3 coding sequence is TGTGCCAGCAGCTCTGGACAGGGGTCGGATCGGGCTTTCTTT. This codes for CASSSGQGSDRAFF.

The V and J genes are TRBV5-1 and TRBJ1-1, with 8 bases that match TRBD1. The J segment lost 0 bases and the V segment lost 4 bases, leaving 11 bases of the junction unmatched. The germline gives CDR1 SGHRS, CDR2 YFSETQ. The CDR3 covers 17 residues. As DNA, the CDR3 is TGCGCCAGCAGCCCTGCGACAGGGGTTAACATGAACACTGAAGCTTTCTTT. Encoded protein: CASSPATGVNMNTEAFF.

V and J are TRBV18 and TRBJ1-2; 9 nucleotides match TRBD1. This CDR3 has 15 residues. V was clipped by 2 bases and J by 2 bases; unmatched bases: 3. Germline values: CDR1 KGHSH, CDR2 LQKENI. This CDR3 is CASSPRTGVNYGYTF. The CDR3 region has the DNA TGTGCCAGCTCACCAAGGACAGGGGTAAACTATGGCTACACCTTC.

The rearrangement uses TRBV19 and TRBJ2-2, with D unclear. This CDR3 region has 16 residues. Deletions cut 0 bases from V and 0 bases from J, with 8 bases between. The germline V gene encodes CDR1 LNHDA and CDR2 SQIVND (reference sequence). The CDR3 nucleotides are TGTGCCAGTAGTATAGAGGCTAGATCGAACACCGGGGAGCTGTTTTTT. This sequence encodes CASSIEARSNTGELFF.

This clone turned up a few times. The J gene is TRBJ2-7, the V gene TRBV6-2 or TRBV6-3; 8 positions agree with TRBD2. CDR3 length equals 16 residues. The V and J ends lost 4 bases and 7 bases, in that order; junction bases with no gene match: 15. CDR1 MNHEY and CDR2 SVGEGT come from the germline V gene. The CDR3 loop reads CASSSRGRTGGPEQYF. The CDR3 DNA follows: TGTGCCAGCAGTTCCCGGGGGCGAACGGGAGGGCCTGAGCAGTACTTC.

J is TRBJ2-1 and V is TRBV9, with TRBD2 matching over 7 bases. With V trimmed by 1 base and J by 0 bases, 7 bases remained unmatched. This CDR3 comprises 17 residues. Germline-derived CDR1 and CDR2 are SGDLS and YYNGEE. CDR3 sequence: CASSVWEGQSSYNEQFF. CDR3 DNA sequence: TGTGCCAGCAGCGTATGGGAGGGGCAGAGCTCCTACAATGAGCAGTTCTTC.

The chain joins TRBV30 to TRBJ1-2; D perhaps matches TRBD1 (6 bases). V lost 6 bases and J 0 bases, leaving 11 bases between the germline ends. This CDR3 has 13 amino acids. Germline CDR1 reads GTSNPN; CDR2 reads SVGIG (reference sequence). The CDR3 nucleotides read TGTGCCTGTAAGGGGGAGACTAACTATGGCTACACCTTC. Translated, it gives CACKGETNYGYTF.

The gene calls are TRBV6-5 and TRBJ2-2; D not resolved. Trimming cost V 5 bases and J 4 bases, with 11 bases left between them. Germline V gene data show CDR1 as MNHEY and CDR2 as SVGAGI. CDR3 size: 14 residues. CDR3 nucleotide sequence: TGTGCCAGCAGTATCTTGGCTCCCACCGGGGAGCTGTTTTTT. Its protein product is CASSILAPTGELFF.

The chain joins TRBV6-5 to TRBJ1-4; D is possibly TRBD1 (5 bases). Trimming pared 0 bases from V and 4 bases from J, leaving 6 bases between. There are 14 residues in the CDR3. The germline V gene has CDR1 MNHEY and CDR2 SVGAGI. The DNA of the CDR3 is TGTGCCAGCAGTTACTCGACAGTTAATGAAAAACTGTTTTTT. It is translated as CASSYSTVNEKLFF.